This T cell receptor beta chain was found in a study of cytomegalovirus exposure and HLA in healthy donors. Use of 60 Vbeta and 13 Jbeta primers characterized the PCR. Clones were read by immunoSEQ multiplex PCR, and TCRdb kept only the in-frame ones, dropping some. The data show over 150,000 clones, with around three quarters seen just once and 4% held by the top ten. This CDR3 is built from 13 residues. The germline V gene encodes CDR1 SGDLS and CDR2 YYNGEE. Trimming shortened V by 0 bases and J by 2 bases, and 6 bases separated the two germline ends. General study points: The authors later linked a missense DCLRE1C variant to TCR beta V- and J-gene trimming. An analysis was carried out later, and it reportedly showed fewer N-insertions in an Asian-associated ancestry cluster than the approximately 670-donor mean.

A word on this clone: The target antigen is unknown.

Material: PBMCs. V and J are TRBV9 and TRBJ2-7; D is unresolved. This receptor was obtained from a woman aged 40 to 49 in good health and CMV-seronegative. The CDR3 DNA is TGTGCCAGCAGCGTAGGGCAAACCTACGAGCAGTACTTC. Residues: CASSVGQTYEQYF.